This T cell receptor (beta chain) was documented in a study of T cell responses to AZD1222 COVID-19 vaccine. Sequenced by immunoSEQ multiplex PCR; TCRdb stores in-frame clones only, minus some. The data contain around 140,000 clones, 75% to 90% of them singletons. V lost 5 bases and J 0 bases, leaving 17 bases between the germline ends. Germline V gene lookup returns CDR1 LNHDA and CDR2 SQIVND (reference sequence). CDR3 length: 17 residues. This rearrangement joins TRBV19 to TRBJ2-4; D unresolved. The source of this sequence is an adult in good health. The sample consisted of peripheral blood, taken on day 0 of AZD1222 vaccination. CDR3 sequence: CASSPGLGPQAKNIQYF. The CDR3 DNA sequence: TGTGCCAGTAGTCCCGGCCTCGGGCCCCAAGCCAAAAACATTCAGTACTTC.